Reported below is one TCR beta chain. This table comes from immunoSEQ multiplex PCR, and its TCRdb copy is limited to in-frame clones, with some not included. The profile shows a few million clones, around 90% of them singletons. These data come from a study of shared clonotypes between healthy human individuals. Trimming took 5 bases from V and 0 from J; bases not matched to a gene: 4. This CDR3 is built from 15 residues. Looked up from germline, CDR1 is SGHVS and CDR2 is FNYEAQ. The study enrolled healthy HIV-negative adults without recent acute infections or vaccinations as donors. The gene calls are TRBV7-6 and TRBJ2-7, with TRBD2 identical over 10 bases. The sequence came from a man aged 18 to 29 in good health. Sequencing was performed on naive CD4+ T cells sorted from blood. Subset specified: CD45RA+ positively selected. The CDR3 region has the DNA TGTGCCAGCAGCCGAGGACTAGCGGACTCCTACGAGCAGTACTTC. Protein sequence: CASSRGLADSYEQYF.